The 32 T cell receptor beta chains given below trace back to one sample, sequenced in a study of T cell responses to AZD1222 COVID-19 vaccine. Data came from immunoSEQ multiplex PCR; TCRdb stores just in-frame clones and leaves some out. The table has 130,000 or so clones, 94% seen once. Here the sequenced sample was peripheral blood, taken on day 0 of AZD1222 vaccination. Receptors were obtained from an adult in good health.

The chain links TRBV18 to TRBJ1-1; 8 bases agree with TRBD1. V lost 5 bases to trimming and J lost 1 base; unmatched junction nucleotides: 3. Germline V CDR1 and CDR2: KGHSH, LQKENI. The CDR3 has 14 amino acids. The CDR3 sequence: CASSATGGNTEAFF. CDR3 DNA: TGTGCCAGCTCAGCAACAGGGGGGAACACTGAAGCTTTCTTT.

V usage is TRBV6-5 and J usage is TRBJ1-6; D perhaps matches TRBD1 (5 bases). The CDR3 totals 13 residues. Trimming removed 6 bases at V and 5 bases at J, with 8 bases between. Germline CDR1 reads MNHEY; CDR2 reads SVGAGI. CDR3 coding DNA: TGTGCCAGCAGGCAGGGCAATAATTCACCCCTCCACTTT. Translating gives CASRQGNNSPLHF.

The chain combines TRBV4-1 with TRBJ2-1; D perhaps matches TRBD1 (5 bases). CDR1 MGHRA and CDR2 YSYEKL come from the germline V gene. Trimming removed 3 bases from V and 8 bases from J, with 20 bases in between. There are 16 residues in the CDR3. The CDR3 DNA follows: TGCGCCAGCAGCCAGACGGACATGGGGTTGGTCCATGAGCAGTTCTTC. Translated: CASSQTDMGLVHEQFF.

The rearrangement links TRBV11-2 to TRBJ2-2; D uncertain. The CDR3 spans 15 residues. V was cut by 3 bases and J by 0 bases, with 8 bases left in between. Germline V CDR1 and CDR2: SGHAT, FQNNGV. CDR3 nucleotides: TGTGCCAGCAGCTTCAGTGGAGCGAACACCGGGGAGCTGTTTTTT. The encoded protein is CASSFSGANTGELFF.

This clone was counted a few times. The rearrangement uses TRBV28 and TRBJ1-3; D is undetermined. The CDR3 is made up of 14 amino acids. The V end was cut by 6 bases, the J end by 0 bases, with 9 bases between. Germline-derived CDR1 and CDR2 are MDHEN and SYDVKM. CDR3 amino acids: CASRGRPSGNTIYF. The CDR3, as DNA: TGTGCCAGCAGGGGCAGACCCTCTGGAAACACCATATATTTT.

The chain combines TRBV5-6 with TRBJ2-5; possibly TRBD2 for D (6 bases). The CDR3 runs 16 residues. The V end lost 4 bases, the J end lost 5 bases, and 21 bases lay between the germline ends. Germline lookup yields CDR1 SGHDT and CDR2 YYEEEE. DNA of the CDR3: TGTGCCAGCAGCGCGCCTGGTCTTGGACGGGGGGAGACCCAGTACTTC. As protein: CASSAPGLGRGETQYF. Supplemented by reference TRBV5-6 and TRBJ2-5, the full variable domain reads DAGVTQSPTHLIKTRGQQVTLRCSPKSGHDTVSWYQQALGQGPQFIFQYYEEEERQRGNFPDRFSGHQFPNYSSELNVNALLLGDSALYLCASSAPGLGRGETQYFGPGTRLLVL.

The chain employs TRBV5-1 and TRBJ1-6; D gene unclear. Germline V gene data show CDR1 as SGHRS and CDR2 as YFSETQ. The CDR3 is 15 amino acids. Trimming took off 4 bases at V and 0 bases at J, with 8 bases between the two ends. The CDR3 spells CASSAESSYNSPLHF. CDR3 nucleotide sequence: TGCGCCAGCAGCGCAGAGAGCTCCTATAATTCACCCCTCCACTTT.

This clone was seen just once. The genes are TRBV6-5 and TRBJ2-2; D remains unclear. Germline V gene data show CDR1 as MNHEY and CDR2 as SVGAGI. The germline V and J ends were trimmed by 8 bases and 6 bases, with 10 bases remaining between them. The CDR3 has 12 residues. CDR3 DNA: TGTGCCAGCCCAGACGGACCCGGGGAGCTGTTTTTT. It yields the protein CASPDGPGELFF.

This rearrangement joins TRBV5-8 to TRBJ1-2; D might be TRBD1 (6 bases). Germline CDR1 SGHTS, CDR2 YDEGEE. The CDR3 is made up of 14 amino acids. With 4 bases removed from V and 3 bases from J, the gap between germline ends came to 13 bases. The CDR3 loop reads CASSRRGADYGYTF. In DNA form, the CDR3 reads TGTGCCAGCAGCCGCCGGGGGGCGGACTATGGCTACACCTTC.

CDR3 amino acids: CASSPRQGNTDTQYF. CDR3 sequence (DNA): TGTGCCAGCAGCCCCCGGCAGGGGAACACAGATACGCAGTATTTT. V gene TRBV9 combines with J gene TRBJ2-3; perhaps TRBD1 as D (6 bases). The CDR3 sequence is 15 residues long. V lost 4 bases and J lost 2, with 14 bases in between. The V gene's germline CDR1 is SGDLS and CDR2 YYNGEE.

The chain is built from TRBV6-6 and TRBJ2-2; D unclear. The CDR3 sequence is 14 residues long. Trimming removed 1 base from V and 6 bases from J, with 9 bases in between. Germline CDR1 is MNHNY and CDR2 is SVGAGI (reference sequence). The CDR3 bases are TGTGCCAGCAGTTACTTCCCGCTCCCCGGGGAGCTGTTTTTT. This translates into CASSYFPLPGELFF.

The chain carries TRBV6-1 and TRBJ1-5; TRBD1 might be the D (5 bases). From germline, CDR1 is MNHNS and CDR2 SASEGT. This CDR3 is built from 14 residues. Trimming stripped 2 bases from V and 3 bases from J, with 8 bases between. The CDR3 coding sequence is TGTGCCAGCAGTGAACGGGGCGACAATCAGCCCCAGCATTTT. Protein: CASSERGDNQPQHF.

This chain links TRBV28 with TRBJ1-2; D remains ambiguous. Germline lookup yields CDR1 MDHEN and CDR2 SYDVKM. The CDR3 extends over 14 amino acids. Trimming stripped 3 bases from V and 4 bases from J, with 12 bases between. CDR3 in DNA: TGTGCCAGCAGTTTTGACTATGGCGGCTATGGCTACACCTTC. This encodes CASSFDYGGYGYTF.

The CDR3 DNA reads as TGTGCCAGCAGCGCTCTCCCTCTGACAGGGCGAGGTGAAAAACTGTTTTTT. The encoded protein is CASSALPLTGRGEKLFF. V is TRBV2 and J is TRBJ1-4; 7 bases line up with TRBD1. With 6 bases clipped from V and 7 bases from J, the junction kept 17 bases outside the gene matches. CDR3 size: 17 residues. Germline V CDR1 and CDR2: SNHLY, FYNNEI.

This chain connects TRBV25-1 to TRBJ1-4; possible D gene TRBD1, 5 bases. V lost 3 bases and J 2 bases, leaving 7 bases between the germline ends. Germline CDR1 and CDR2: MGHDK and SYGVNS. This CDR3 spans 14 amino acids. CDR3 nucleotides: TGTGCCAGCAGTGAGGGGCACACTAATGAAAAACTGTTTTTT. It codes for CASSEGHTNEKLFF. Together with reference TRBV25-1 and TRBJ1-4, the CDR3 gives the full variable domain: EADIYQTPRYLVIGTGKKITLECSQTMGHDKMYWYQQDPGMELHLIHYSYGVNSTEKGDLSSESTVSRIRTEHFPLTLESARPSHTSQYLCASSEGHTNEKLFFGSGTQLSVL.

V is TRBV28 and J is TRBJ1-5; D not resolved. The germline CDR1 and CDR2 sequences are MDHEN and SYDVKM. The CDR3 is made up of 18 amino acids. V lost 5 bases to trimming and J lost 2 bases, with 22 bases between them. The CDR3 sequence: CASSPPPYSDGGNQPQHF. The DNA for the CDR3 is TGTGCCAGCAGTCCGCCCCCTTACAGCGATGGGGGCAATCAGCCCCAGCATTTT.

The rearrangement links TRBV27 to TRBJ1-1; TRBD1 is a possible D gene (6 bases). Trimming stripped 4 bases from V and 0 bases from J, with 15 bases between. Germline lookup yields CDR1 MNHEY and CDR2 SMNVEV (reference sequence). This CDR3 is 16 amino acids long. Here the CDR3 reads CASSYVGRDMNTEAFF. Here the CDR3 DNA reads TGTGCCAGCAGTTACGTCGGGAGGGACATGAACACTGAAGCTTTCTTT.

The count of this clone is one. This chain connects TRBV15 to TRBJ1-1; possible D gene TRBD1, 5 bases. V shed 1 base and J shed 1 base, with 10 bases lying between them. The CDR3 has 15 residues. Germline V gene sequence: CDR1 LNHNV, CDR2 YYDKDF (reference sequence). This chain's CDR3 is CATSRVGTPNTEAFF. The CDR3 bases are TGTGCCACCAGCAGAGTCGGGACCCCGAACACTGAAGCTTTCTTT.

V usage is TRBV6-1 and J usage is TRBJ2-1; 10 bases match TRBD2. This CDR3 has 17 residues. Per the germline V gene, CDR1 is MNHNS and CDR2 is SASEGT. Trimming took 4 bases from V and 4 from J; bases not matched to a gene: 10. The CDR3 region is CASSGRALAGAYNEQFF. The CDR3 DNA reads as TGTGCCAGCAGTGGTAGGGCGCTAGCGGGAGCTTACAATGAGCAGTTCTTC.

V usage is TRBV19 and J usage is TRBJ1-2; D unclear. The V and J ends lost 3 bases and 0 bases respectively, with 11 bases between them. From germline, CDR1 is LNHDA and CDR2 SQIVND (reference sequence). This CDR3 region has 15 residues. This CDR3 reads CASSIFHAANYGYTF. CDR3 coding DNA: TGTGCCAGTAGTATCTTCCACGCAGCTAACTATGGCTACACCTTC.

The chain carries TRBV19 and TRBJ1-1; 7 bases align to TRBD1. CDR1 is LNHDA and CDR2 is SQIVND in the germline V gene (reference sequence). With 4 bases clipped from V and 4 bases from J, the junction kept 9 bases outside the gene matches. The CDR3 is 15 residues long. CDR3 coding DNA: TGTGCCAGTAGTAGCCTCCACAGGGGCGGCACTGAAGCTTTCTTT. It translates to CASSSLHRGGTEAFF.

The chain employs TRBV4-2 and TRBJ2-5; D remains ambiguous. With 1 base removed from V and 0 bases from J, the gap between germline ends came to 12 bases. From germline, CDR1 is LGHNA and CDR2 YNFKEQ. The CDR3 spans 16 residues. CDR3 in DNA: TGTGCCAGCAGCCAAGGGAGCGTGACGTACCAAGAGACCCAGTACTTC. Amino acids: CASSQGSVTYQETQYF.

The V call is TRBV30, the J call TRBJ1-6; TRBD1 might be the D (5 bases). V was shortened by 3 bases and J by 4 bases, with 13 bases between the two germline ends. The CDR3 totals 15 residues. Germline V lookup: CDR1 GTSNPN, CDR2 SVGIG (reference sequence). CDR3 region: CAWRYRGAYNSPLHF. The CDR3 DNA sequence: TGTGCCTGGAGGTATAGAGGGGCTTATAATTCACCCCTCCACTTT.

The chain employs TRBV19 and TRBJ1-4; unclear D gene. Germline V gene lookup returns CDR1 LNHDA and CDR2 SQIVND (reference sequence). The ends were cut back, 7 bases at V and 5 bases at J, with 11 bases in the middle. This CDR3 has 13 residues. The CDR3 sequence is CASTRAENEKLFF. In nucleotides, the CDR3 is TGTGCCAGTACTAGGGCAGAGAATGAAAAACTGTTTTTT.

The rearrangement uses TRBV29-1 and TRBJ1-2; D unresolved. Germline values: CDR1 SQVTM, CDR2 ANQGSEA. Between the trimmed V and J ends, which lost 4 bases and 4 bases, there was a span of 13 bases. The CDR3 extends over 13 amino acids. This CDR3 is CSVAVGPGYGYTF. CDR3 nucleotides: TGCAGCGTTGCAGTTGGGCCCGGCTATGGCTACACCTTC.

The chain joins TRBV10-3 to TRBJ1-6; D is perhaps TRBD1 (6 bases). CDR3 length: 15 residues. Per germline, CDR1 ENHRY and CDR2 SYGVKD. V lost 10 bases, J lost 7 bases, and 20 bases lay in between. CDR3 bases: TGTGCCACCGGCCAACGGGACATTCAAAATTCACCCCTCCACTTT. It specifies CATGQRDIQNSPLHF.

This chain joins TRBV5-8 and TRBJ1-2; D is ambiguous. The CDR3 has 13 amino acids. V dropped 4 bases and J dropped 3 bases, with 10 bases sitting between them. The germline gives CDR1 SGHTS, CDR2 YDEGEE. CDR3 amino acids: CASSLTTDYGYTF. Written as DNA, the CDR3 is TGTGCCAGCAGCCTGACAACGGACTATGGCTACACCTTC.

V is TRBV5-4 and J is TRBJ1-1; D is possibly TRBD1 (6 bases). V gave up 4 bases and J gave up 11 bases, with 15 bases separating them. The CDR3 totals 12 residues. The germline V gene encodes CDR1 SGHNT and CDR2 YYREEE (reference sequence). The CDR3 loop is CASSANRVGAFF. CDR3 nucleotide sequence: TGTGCCAGCAGCGCCAACAGGGTAGGGGCTTTCTTT.

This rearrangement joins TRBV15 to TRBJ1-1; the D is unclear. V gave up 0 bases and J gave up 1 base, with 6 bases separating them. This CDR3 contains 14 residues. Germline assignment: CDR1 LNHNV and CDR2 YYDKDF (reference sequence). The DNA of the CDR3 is TGTGCCACCAGCAGAGATATCAGGAACACTGAAGCTTTCTTT. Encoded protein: CATSRDIRNTEAFF.

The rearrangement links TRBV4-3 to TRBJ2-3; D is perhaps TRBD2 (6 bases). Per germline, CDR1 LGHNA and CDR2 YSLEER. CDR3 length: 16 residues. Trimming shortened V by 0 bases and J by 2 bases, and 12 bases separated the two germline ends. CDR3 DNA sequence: TGCGCCAGCAGCCAAGATTGGCGGGGATCCACAGATACGCAGTATTTT. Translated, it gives CASSQDWRGSTDTQYF.

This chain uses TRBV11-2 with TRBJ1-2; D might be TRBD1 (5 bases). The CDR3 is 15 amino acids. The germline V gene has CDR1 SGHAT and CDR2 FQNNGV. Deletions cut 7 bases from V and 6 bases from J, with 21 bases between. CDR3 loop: CASTATREAFHGYTF. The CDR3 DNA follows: TGTGCCAGCACCGCCACCAGGGAAGCCTTTCATGGCTACACCTTC. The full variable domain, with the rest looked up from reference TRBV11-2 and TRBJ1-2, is EAGVAQSPRYKIIEKRQSVAFWCNPISGHATLYWYQQILGQGPKLLIQFQNNGVVDDSQLPKDRFSAERLKGVDSTLKIQPAKLEDSAVYLCASTATREAFHGYTFGSGTRLTVV.

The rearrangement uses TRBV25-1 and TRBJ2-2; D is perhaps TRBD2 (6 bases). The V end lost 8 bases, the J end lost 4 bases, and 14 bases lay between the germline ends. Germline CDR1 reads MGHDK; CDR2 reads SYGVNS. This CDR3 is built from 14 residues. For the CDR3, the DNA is TGTGCCAGCTCACGGCGGGGATCCACCGGGGAGCTGTTTTTT. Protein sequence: CASSRRGSTGELFF.